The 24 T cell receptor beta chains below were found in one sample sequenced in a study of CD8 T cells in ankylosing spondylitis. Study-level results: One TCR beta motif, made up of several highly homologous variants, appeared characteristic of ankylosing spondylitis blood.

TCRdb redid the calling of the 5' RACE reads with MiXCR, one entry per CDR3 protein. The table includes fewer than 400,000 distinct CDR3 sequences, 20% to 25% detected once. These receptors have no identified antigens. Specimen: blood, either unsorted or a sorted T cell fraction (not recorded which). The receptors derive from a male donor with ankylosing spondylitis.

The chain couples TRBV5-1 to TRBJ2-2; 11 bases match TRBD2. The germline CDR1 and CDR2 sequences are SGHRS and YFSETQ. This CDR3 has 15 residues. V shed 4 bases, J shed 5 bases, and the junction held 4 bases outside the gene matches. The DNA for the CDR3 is TGCGCCAGCAGCCCCTGGACTAGCGGGACCGGGGAGCTGTTTTTT. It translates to CASSPWTSGTGELFF. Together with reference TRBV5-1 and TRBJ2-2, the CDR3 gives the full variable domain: KAGVTQTPRYLIKTRGQQVTLSCSPISGHRSVSWYQQTPGQGLQFLFEYFSETQRNKGNFPGRFSGRQFSNSRSEMNVSTLELGDSALYLCASSPWTSGTGELFFGEGSRLTVL.

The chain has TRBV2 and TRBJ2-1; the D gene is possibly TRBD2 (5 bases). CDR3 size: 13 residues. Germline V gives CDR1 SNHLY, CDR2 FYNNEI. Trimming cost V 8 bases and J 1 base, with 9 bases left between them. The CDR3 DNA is TGTGCCAGCGGAGCGGCTTCCTACAATGAGCAGTTCTTC. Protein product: CASGAASYNEQFF.

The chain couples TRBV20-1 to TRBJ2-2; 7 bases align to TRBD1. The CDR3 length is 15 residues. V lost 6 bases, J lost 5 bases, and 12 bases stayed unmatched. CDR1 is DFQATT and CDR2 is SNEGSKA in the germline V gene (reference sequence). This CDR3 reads CSANKLTGMTGELFF. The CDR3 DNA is TGCAGTGCCAACAAACTGACAGGGATGACCGGGGAGCTGTTTTTT.

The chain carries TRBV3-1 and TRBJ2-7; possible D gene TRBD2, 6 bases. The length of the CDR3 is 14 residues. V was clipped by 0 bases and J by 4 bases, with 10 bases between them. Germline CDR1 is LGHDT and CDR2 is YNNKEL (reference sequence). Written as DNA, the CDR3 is TGTGCCAGCAGCCAAGACCGGGGGTGGTACGAGCAGTACTTC. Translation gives CASSQDRGWYEQYF.

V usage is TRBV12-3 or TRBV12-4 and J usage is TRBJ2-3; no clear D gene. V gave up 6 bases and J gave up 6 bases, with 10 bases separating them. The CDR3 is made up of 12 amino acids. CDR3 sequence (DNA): TGTGCCAGCAGCCTTCCTCGTGATACGCAGTATTTT. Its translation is CASSLPRDTQYF.

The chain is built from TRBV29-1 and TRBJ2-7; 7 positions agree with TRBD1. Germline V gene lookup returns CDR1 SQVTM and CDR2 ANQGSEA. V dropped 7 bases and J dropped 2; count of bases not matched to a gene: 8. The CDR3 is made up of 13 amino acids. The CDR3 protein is CSAGNRGTYEQYF. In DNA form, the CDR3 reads TGCAGCGCCGGGAACAGGGGTACCTACGAGCAGTACTTC.

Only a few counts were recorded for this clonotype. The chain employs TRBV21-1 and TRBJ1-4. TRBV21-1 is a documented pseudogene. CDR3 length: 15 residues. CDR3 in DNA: TGTGCCAGCAGCAAGCGAGGGTTGACTAATGAAAAACTGTTTTTT. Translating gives CASSKRGLTNEKLFF.

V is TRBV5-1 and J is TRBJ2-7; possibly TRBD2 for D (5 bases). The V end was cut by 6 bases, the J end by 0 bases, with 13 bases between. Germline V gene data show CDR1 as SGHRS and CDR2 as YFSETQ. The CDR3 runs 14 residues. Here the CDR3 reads CASTPDYFSYEQYF. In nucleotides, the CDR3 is TGCGCCAGCACCCCCGACTACTTCTCCTACGAGCAGTACTTC. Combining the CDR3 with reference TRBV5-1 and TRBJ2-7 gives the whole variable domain KAGVTQTPRYLIKTRGQQVTLSCSPISGHRSVSWYQQTPGQGLQFLFEYFSETQRNKGNFPGRFSGRQFSNSRSEMNVSTLELGDSALYLCASTPDYFSYEQYFGPGTRLTVT.

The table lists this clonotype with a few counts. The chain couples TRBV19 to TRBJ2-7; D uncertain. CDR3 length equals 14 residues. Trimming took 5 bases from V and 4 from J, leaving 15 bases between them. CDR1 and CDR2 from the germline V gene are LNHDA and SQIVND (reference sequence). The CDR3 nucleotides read TGTGCCAGTAGTTTCTGGGGAAAGGAATACGAGCAGTACTTC. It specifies CASSFWGKEYEQYF.

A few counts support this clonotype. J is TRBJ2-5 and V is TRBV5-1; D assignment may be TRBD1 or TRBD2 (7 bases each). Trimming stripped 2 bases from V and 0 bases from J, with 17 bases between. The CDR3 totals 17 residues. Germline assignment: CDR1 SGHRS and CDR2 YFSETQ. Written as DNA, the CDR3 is TGCGCCAGCAGCTTCCAGGGGGGGGATCAGTACCAAGAGACCCAGTACTTC. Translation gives CASSFQGGDQYQETQYF.

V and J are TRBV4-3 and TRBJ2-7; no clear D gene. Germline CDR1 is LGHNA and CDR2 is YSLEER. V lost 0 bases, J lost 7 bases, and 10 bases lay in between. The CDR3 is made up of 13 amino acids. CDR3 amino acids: CASSQDRVREQYF. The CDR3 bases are TGCGCCAGCAGCCAAGATCGGGTGAGGGAGCAGTACTTC.

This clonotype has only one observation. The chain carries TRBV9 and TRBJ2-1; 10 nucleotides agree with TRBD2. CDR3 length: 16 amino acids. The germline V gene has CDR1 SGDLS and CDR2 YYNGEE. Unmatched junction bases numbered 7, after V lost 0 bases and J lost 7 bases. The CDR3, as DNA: TGTGCCAGCAGCGTAGTGCCTAGCGGGAGTTTGAATGAGCAGTTCTTC. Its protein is CASSVVPSGSLNEQFF.

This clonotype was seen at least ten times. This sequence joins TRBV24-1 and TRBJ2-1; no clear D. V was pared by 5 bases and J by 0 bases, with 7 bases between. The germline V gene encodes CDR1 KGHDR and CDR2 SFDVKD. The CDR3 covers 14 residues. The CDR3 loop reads CATSGAGSYNEQFF. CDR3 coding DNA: TGTGCCACCAGTGGGGCAGGCTCCTACAATGAGCAGTTCTTC.

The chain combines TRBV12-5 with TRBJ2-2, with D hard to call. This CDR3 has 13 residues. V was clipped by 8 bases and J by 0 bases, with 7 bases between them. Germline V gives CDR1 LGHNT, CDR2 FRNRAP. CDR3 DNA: TGTGCTAGTTGGTTCGCGAACACCGGGGAGCTGTTTTTT. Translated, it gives CASWFANTGELFF.

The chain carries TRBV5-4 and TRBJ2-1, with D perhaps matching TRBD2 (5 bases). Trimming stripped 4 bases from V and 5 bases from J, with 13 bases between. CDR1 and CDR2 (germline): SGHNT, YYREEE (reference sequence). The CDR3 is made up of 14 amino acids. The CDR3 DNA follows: TGTGCCAGCAGCGGGGAGCGCGTCGACAATGAGCAGTTCTTC. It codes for CASSGERVDNEQFF.

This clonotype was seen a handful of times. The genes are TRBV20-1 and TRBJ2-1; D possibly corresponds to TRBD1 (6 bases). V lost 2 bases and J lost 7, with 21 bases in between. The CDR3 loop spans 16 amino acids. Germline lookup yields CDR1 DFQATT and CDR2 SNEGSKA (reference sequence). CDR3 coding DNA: TGCAGTGCTAGACCCCAGGGGCTTGTGCCGGGGAATGAGCAGTTCTTC. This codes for CSARPQGLVPGNEQFF.

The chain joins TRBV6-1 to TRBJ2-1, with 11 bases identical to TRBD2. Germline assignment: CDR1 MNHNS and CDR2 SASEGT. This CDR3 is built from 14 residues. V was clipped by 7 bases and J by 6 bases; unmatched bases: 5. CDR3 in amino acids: CASKPGLAVNEQFF. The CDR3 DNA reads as TGTGCCAGCAAACCGGGACTAGCGGTCAATGAGCAGTTCTTC.

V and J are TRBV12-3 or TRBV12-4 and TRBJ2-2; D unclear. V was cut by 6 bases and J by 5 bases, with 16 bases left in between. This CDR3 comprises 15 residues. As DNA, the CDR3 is TGTGCCAGCAGAACCAGCTCGTTGGGAACCGGGGAGCTGTTTTTT. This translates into CASRTSSLGTGELFF.

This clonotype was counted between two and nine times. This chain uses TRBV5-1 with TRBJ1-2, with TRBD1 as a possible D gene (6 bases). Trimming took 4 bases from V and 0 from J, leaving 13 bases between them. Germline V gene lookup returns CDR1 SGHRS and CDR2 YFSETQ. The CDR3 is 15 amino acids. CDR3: CASSIDRTPNYGYTF. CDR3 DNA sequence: TGCGCCAGCAGCATAGACAGGACTCCTAACTATGGCTACACCTTC.

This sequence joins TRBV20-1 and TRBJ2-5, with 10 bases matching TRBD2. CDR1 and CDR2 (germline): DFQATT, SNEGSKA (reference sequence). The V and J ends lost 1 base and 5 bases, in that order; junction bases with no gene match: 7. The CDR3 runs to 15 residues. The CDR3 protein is CSARASGSVPETQYF. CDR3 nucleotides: TGCAGTGCTAGAGCTAGCGGGAGCGTCCCGGAGACCCAGTACTTC.

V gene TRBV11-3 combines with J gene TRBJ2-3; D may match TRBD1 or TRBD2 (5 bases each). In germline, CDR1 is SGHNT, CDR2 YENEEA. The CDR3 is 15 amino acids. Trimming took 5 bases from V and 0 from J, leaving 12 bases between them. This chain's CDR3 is CASSKGRESTDTQYF. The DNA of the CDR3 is TGTGCCAGCAGCAAAGGCAGGGAGAGCACAGATACGCAGTATTTT.

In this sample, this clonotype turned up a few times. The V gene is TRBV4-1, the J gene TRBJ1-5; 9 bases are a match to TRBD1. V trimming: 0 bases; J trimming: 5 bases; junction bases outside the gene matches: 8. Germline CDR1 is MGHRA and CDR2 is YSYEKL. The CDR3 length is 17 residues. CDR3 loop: CASSQDKRTGEDQPQHF. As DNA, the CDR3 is TGCGCCAGCAGCCAAGATAAGAGGACAGGGGAAGATCAGCCCCAGCATTTT.

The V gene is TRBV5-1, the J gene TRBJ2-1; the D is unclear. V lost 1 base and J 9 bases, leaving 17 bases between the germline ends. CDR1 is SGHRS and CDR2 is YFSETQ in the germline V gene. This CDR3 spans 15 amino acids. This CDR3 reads CASSLPRANVGEQFF. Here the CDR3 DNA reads TGCGCCAGCAGCTTGCCCCGGGCCAATGTGGGTGAGCAGTTCTTC.

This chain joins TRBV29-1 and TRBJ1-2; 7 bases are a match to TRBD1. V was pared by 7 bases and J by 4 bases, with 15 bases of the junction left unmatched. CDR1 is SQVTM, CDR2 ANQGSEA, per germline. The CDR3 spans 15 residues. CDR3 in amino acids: CSAGWDSRFGYGYTF. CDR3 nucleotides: TGCAGCGCCGGGTGGGACAGCCGATTCGGCTATGGCTACACCTTC.